This T cell receptor beta chain appears in the sequencing data of a study of cytomegalovirus exposure and HLA in healthy donors. The repertoire was sequenced with immunoSEQ multiplex PCR; TCRdb's copy has only in-frame clones and lacks some. This table holds about 200,000 clones, approximately 82% found once. Sequencing was carried out using PBMCs. The TCR sequence derives from a woman aged 18-35 years in good health and CMV-seronegative.

The CDR3 protein is CASSPSTGRSTEAFF. The CDR3 nucleotides are TGTGCCAGCTCACCGTCGACAGGGAGGAGCACTGAAGCTTTCTTT. This sequence joins TRBV18 and TRBJ1-1; 7 bases agree with TRBD1. The germline V gene encodes CDR1 KGHSH and CDR2 LQKENI. The CDR3 is 15 amino acids. Germline trimming cut 3 bases from V and 4 bases from J; bases unmatched to any gene: 8.